The rows below give T cell receptor beta chains drawn from one sample of a study of blood T cell repertoires in COVID-19. Assay used: immunoSEQ multiplex PCR; TCRdb lists only in-frame clones, some missing. Of 80,000 to 90,000 clones in the sample, around 85% are singletons; the top ten hold more than 4.5%. Sequenced: peripheral blood. The source is a man aged 55 to 70 with acute or convalescent COVID-19. Each CDR3 is given with its conserved first and last residue. The D gene is left open where the match is weak. Only some rows state a clone size, as once, few, many or a class for expanded clones.

J gene | V gene | D gene | clone size | CDR3 protein | CDR3 DNA
TRBJ1-5 | TRBV7-2 | . | . | CASTNAGTSSNQPQHF | TGTGCCAGCACCAACGCCGGGACTTCTAGCAATCAGCCCCAGCATTTT
TRBJ1-3 | TRBV27 | . | . | CASSRGGSSGNTIYF | TGTGCCAGCAGTCGCGGGGGGTCCTCTGGAAACACCATATATTTT
TRBJ2-5 | TRBV5-4 | . | . | CASSLPSGETQYF | TGTGCCAGCAGCCTTCCGAGTGGTGAGACCCAGTACTTC
TRBJ1-5 | TRBV6-1 | . | few | CASSEMLGNQPQHF | TGTGCCAGCAGTGAAATGCTAGGCAATCAGCCCCAGCATTTT
TRBJ1-1 | TRBV5-1 | TRBD1 | . | CASRPGTGGAYTEAFF | TGCGCCAGTCGTCCAGGGACAGGGGGCGCCTACACTGAAGCTTTCTTT
TRBJ1-2 | TRBV6-2/TRBV6-3 | . | once | CASSWGGLANYGYTF | TGTGCCAGCAGTTGGGGAGGGTTAGCTAACTATGGCTACACCTTC
TRBJ1-1 | TRBV5-6 | . | . | CASSSDPGGGEAFF | TGTGCCAGCAGCAGCGATCCGGGGGGTGGTGAAGCTTTCTTT
TRBJ1-6 | TRBV11-2 | . | . | CASSLEQGSPLHF | TGTGCCAGCAGCTTAGAGCAGGGTTCACCCCTCCACTTT
TRBJ1-1 | TRBV19 | . | . | CASSPRSAGWSTEAFF | TGTGCCAGTAGTCCGCGCTCAGCAGGGTGGAGTACTGAAGCTTTCTTT
TRBJ1-2 | TRBV4-3 | . | . | CASSQVPGGEYGYTF | TGCGCCAGCAGCCAAGTCCCGGGGGGAGAATATGGCTACACCTTC
TRBJ2-7 | TRBV10-3 | . | few | CAISEAGSLYEQYF | TGTGCCATCAGTGAGGCGGGATCCCTCTACGAGCAGTACTTC
TRBJ1-1 | TRBV14 | TRBD1 | . | CASSPRQGGAFF | TGTGCCAGCAGCCCTCGACAGGGTGGAGCTTTCTTT
TRBJ1-5 | TRBV19 | . | . | CASSITRGYQPQHF | TGTGCCAGTAGTATCACTCGGGGGTATCAGCCCCAGCATTTT
TRBJ2-1 | TRBV29-1 | TRBD1 | . | CSVVRGRYEQFF | TGCAGCGTTGTAAGGGGGCGTTATGAGCAGTTCTTC
TRBJ2-3 | TRBV9 | TRBD1 | . | CASSVVGVGGASTDTQYF | TGTGCCAGCAGCGTAGTTGGGGTAGGGGGCGCGAGCACAGATACGCAGTATTTT
TRBJ1-3 | TRBV5-1 | TRBD1 | once | CASSLRQGAGGNTIYF | TGCGCCAGCAGCCTTCGACAGGGGGCGGGTGGAAACACCATATATTTT
TRBJ2-3 | TRBV7-6 | . | . | CASSLDSYNTDTQYF | TGTGCCAGCAGCTTAGATTCGTATAACACAGATACGCAGTATTTT
TRBJ1-3 | TRBV5-6 | . | . | CASSLLGPSGNTIYF | TGTGCCAGCAGCTTGCTGGGCCCCTCTGGAAACACCATATATTTT
TRBJ1-1 | TRBV10-2 | . | few | CASSDGRGRDKAFF | TGCGCCAGCAGTGACGGCAGGGGTAGGGATAAAGCTTTCTTT
TRBJ2-7 | TRBV10-3 | TRBD1 | . | CAISGDRGAYEQYF | TGTGCCATCAGTGGGGACAGGGGGGCTTACGAGCAGTACTTC
TRBJ1-1 | TRBV6-5 | . | . | CASRLSNTEAFF | TGTGCCAGCAGGCTATCCAACACTGAAGCTTTCTTT
TRBJ2-7 | TRBV12-3/TRBV12-4 | . | . | CASSSDSYEQYF | TGTGCCAGCAGCTCCGACAGCTACGAGCAGTACTTC
TRBJ1-5 | TRBV18 | . | . | CASSPERSQPQHF | TGTGCCAGCTCACCAGAGCGATCTCAGCCCCAGCATTTT
TRBJ1-1 | TRBV7-2 | TRBD1 | . | CASSQQGAAEAFF | TGTGCCAGCAGCCAACAGGGGGCCGCTGAAGCTTTCTTT
TRBJ1-1 | TRBV30 | . | once | CAWSYSRLAEAFF | TGTGCCTGGAGTTACTCTAGGTTGGCGGAAGCTTTCTTT
TRBJ2-2 | TRBV10-2 | . | . | CASSARGGLKGGELFF | TGCGCCAGCAGTGCGCGCGGGGGCCTCAAGGGCGGGGAGCTGTTTTTT
TRBJ2-2 | TRBV7-8 | . | . | CASSLAGARELFF | TGTGCCAGCAGCTTAGCGGGGGCCCGGGAGCTGTTTTTT
TRBJ2-6 | TRBV29-1 | . | . | CSVRDSGANVLTF | TGCAGCGTTCGGGACTCTGGGGCCAACGTCCTGACTTTC
TRBJ1-2 | TRBV19 | TRBD1 | few | CASSKTGEDYGYTF | TGTGCCAGTAGTAAGACAGGGGAAGACTATGGCTACACCTTC
TRBJ1-2 | TRBV7-8 | TRBD1 | . | CASSIRQGGPKGYTF | TGTGCCAGCAGCATAAGACAGGGGGGCCCCAAAGGCTACACCTTC
TRBJ1-1 | TRBV7-6 | . | . | CASSPTAGTENTEAFF | TGTGCCAGCAGCCCAACCGCGGGGACTGAGAACACTGAAGCTTTCTTT
TRBJ2-1 | TRBV5-6 | TRBD1 | few | CASSPGLYRGEQFF | TGTGCCAGCAGCCCCGGACTTTACAGGGGTGAGCAGTTCTTC
TRBJ1-1 | TRBV10-3 | TRBD1 | once | CAISGRGDTEAFF | TGTGCCATCAGTGGCAGGGGGGACACTGAAGCTTTCTTT
TRBJ1-6 | TRBV6-5 | TRBD1 | . | CASRIDRVNSPLHF | TGTGCCAGCAGGATCGACAGGGTTAATTCACCCCTCCACTTT
TRBJ2-1 | TRBV6-2/TRBV6-3 | . | . | CASSYSPGDQETQFF | TGTGCCAGCAGTTACTCCCCAGGCGACCAAGAGACCCAGTTCTTC
TRBJ2-7 | TRBV9 | . | . | CASSVEGVGEQYF | TGTGCCAGCAGCGTCGAGGGGGTGGGCGAGCAGTACTTC
TRBJ1-1 | TRBV19 | . | once | CASTLHTGNTEAFF | TGTGCCAGTACACTCCACACAGGGAACACTGAAGCTTTCTTT
TRBJ2-7 | TRBV29-1 | TRBD1 | . | CSTRDSSAYEQYF | TGCAGCACCCGGGACAGTTCTGCCTACGAGCAGTACTTC
TRBJ1-3 | TRBV19 | TRBD1 | once | CASSTQGARGNTIYF | TGTGCCAGTAGTACCCAGGGGGCGCGGGGAAACACCATATATTTT
TRBJ2-7 | TRBV6-6 | . | . | CASSRTGTPVPYEQYF | TGTGCCAGCAGTCGAACCGGGACACCCGTTCCCTACGAGCAGTACTTC
TRBJ2-2 | TRBV5-6 | TRBD2 | . | CASSPVGRGTGELFF | TGTGCCAGCAGCCCCGTAGGGCGGGGGACCGGGGAGCTGTTTTTT
TRBJ2-2 | TRBV11-2 | TRBD2 | . | CASSPNSGTGELFF | TGTGCCAGCAGCCCAAATAGCGGGACCGGGGAGCTGTTTTTT
TRBJ1-2 | TRBV2 | . | . | CASVPGYTF | TGTGCCAGCGTTCCGGGCTACACCTTC
TRBJ2-7 | TRBV5-1 | . | . | CASSLAGTEQYF | TGCGCCAGCAGCTTGGCGGGGACAGAGCAGTACTTC
TRBJ2-2 | TRBV23-1 | TRBD1 | . | CASSHSQGVSGELFF | TGCGCCAGCAGTCATTCCCAGGGGGTTAGCGGGGAGCTGTTTTTT
TRBJ2-5 | TRBV7-6 | . | . | CASRGWGGREETQYF | TGTGCCAGCAGGGGATGGGGCGGCCGGGAAGAGACCCAGTACTTC
TRBJ1-2 | TRBV4-3 | TRBD1 | . | CASSQDWGQGADGYTF | TGCGCCAGCAGCCAAGATTGGGGACAGGGGGCCGATGGCTACACCTTC
TRBJ1-2 | TRBV18 | TRBD1 | once | CASSTGGGYTF | TGTGCCAGCTCCACAGGGGGAGGCTACACCTTC
TRBJ2-2 | TRBV24-1 | TRBD1 | . | CATSDQTGVNGELFF | TGTGCCACCAGTGACCAAACAGGGGTTAACGGGGAGCTGTTTTTT
TRBJ2-5 | TRBV27 | . | . | CASRGGVETQYF | TGTGCCAGCAGAGGCGGGGTAGAGACCCAGTACTTC
TRBJ1-1 | TRBV4-2 | . | . | CASSQDIGLNTEAFF | TGTGCCAGCAGCCAAGATATCGGGTTGAACACTGAAGCTTTCTTT